These 28 T cell receptor beta chains were all obtained from the same sample, sequenced in a study of metastatic and nonmetastatic thyroid tumors. TCRdb re-analyzed the PCR reads using MiXCR. The sample yields tens of thousands of clones, 12% seen once. Ahead of thyroid surgery, no patient had received treatment of any kind. Source material: blood. The receptors derive from a male donor with papillary thyroid cancer or a benign thyroid nodule (not recorded which). Some clones in this sample may be carry-over from other donors' samples.

This clone was seen ten or more times. Other DNA sequences in this sample translate to the same CDR3. This chain uses TRBV28 with TRBJ1-1; D is unresolved. This CDR3 has 17 amino acids. Trimming stripped 5 bases from V and 3 bases from J, with 22 bases between. Germline CDR1 and CDR2: MDHEN and SYDVKM. Here the CDR3 DNA reads TGTGCCAGCAGTCCCACGGGGTTCTCTGGCTATGACACTGAAGCTTTCTTT. Protein: CASSPTGFSGYDTEAFF.

This clone was seen only a few times. This chain's CDR3 is CASGVQGDQPQHF. The DNA of the CDR3 is TGTGCCAGTGGTGTACAGGGGGATCAGCCCCAGCATTTT. The gene calls are TRBV6-1 and TRBJ1-5, with 8 bases matching TRBD1. V trimming: 9 bases; J trimming: 5 bases; junction bases outside the gene matches: 6. The CDR3 runs 13 residues. Germline V gene lookup returns CDR1 MNHNS and CDR2 SASEGT.

This clone came up many times. The rearrangement links TRBV5-1 to TRBJ2-5; no reliable D call. The CDR3 totals 13 residues. The V and J ends lost 0 bases and 2 bases respectively, with 5 bases between them. The germline V gene encodes CDR1 SGHRS and CDR2 YFSETQ. The CDR3 spells CASSLETQETQYF. CDR3 DNA: TGCGCCAGCAGCTTGGAAACTCAAGAGACCCAGTACTTC.

This clone was detected ten times or more. The chain combines TRBV28 with TRBJ2-5; D might be TRBD2 (5 bases). With 3 bases removed from V and 4 bases from J, the gap between germline ends came to 9 bases. The CDR3 contains 13 residues. Germline CDR1 is MDHEN and CDR2 is SYDVKM. CDR3 sequence reads: CASSFGGGETQYF. CDR3 sequence (DNA): TGTGCCAGCAGTTTCGGAGGTGGAGAGACCCAGTACTTC.

This clone came up many times. This rearrangement joins TRBV4-1 to TRBJ2-7; D ambiguous. Trimming cost V 0 bases and J 7 bases, with 7 bases left between them. Germline V gene sequence: CDR1 MGHRA, CDR2 YSYEKL. This CDR3 is 12 amino acids long. The CDR3 loop is CASSQEGWEQYF. CDR3 coding DNA: TGCGCCAGCAGCCAAGAGGGTTGGGAGCAGTACTTC.

At least ten counts were recorded for this clone. The rearrangement uses TRBV7-2 and TRBJ2-3; 9 bases line up with TRBD2. V lost 8 bases and J lost 4; bases outside the gene matches: 4. This CDR3 contains 13 residues. CDR1 is SGHTA and CDR2 is FQGNSA in the germline V gene. CDR3 DNA: TGTGCCAGCGGGACTAGCAAAGCAGATACGCAGTATTTT. Its protein product is CASGTSKADTQYF. Variable domain in full (rest from reference TRBV7-2 and TRBJ2-3): GAGVSQSPSNKVTEKGKDVELRCDPISGHTALYWYRQSLGQGLEFLIYFQGNSAPDKSGLPSDRFSAERTGGSVSTLTIQRTQQEDSAVYLCASGTSKADTQYFGPGTRLTVL.

This clone was counted ten times or more. The J gene is TRBJ2-6, the V gene TRBV19; no clear D gene. Germline V gene lookup returns CDR1 LNHDA and CDR2 SQIVND (reference sequence). V gave up 5 bases and J gave up 1 base, with 3 bases separating them. The CDR3 covers 13 residues. CDR3: CASSVSGANVLTF. The CDR3 coding sequence is TGTGCCAGTAGTGTATCTGGGGCCAACGTCCTGACTTTC.

There are a few counts of this clone. It may be a read error: a sequence one base away is much more abundant. The chain joins TRBV19 to TRBJ2-5; 9 nucleotides agree with TRBD2. The J segment lost 4 bases and the V segment lost 3 bases, leaving 0 bases of the junction unmatched. Germline V gene lookup returns CDR1 LNHDA and CDR2 SQIVND (reference sequence). The CDR3 is 13 amino acids. Written as DNA, the CDR3 is TGTGCCAGTAGTATGACTAGCGGAGAGACCCAGTACTTC. This codes for CASSMTSGETQYF.

The CDR3 region has the DNA TGTGCCAGCAGCCACTCGGAGGCCACCGCGAACACTGAAGCTTTCTTT. Protein sequence: CASSHSEATANTEAFF. The V and J genes are TRBV4-2 and TRBJ1-1, with D unclear. CDR3 length equals 16 residues. The germline V gene encodes CDR1 LGHNA and CDR2 YNFKEQ. V lost 3 bases and J lost 1, with 15 bases in between.

This clone was observed many times. The rearrangement joins TRBV7-9 to TRBJ2-7; 9 bases map to TRBD1. The V gene end was trimmed by 5 bases and the J gene end by 3 bases; junction bases not matched to a gene: 8. Germline V gives CDR1 SEHNR, CDR2 FQNEAQ (reference sequence). CDR3 length equals 15 residues. CDR3 residues: CASSPLDRGGYEQYF. The CDR3 bases are TGTGCCAGCAGCCCCCTCGACAGGGGGGGCTACGAGCAGTACTTC.

On this clone: This may come from a read error, since a much larger clone is one base off. Other DNA variants within this sample encode the same CDR3. This sequence joins TRBV24-1 and TRBJ2-7; 9 nucleotides agree with TRBD1. Germline lookup yields CDR1 KGHDR and CDR2 SFDVKD. The ends lost 7 bases at V and 5 bases at J; junction bases unmatched: 11. The CDR3 loop spans 15 amino acids. CDR3 residues: CATSSPGQGPNEQYF. CDR3 DNA sequence: TGTGCCACCAGCTCCCCGGGACAGGGCCCGAACGAGCAGTACTTC.

CDR3 amino acids: CASSQDTVSGANVLTF. Written as DNA, the CDR3 is TGCGCCAGCAGCCAAGATACTGTCTCTGGGGCCAACGTCCTGACTTTC. This chain links TRBV4-1 with TRBJ2-6; D gene unclear. Germline V gene data show CDR1 as MGHRA and CDR2 as YSYEKL. The CDR3 runs to 16 residues. V lost 0 bases and J lost 0, with 6 bases in between.

This clone was detected many times. The chain employs TRBV20-1 and TRBJ2-2; D perhaps matches TRBD2 (6 bases). Germline-derived CDR1 and CDR2 are DFQATT and SNEGSKA (reference sequence). CDR3 size: 14 residues. The V gene lost 3 bases and the J gene lost 4 bases, with 12 bases spanning the gap. As DNA, the CDR3 is TGCAGTGCTAGCCGTCGGGAGATCACCGGGGAGCTGTTTTTT. Translating gives CSASRREITGELFF.

Note on this clone: Given a much more abundant clone one base away, this may be a read error. This chain links TRBV6-1 with TRBJ1-1; 9 bases map to TRBD1. The CDR3 sequence is 16 residues long. Germline V gives CDR1 MNHNS, CDR2 SASEGT. The CDR3 nucleotides are TGTGCCAGCAGCACCGATATCGGGACAGGGAACACTGGAGCTTTCTTT. It specifies CASSTDIGTGNTGAFF.

This clone was observed at least ten times. The V gene is TRBV7-8, the J gene TRBJ2-1, with D possibly matching TRBD2 (5 bases). V was clipped by 5 bases and J by 0 bases, with 14 bases between them. Germline V gene sequence: CDR1 SGHVS, CDR2 FQNEAQ. CDR3 length: 16 residues. Written as DNA, the CDR3 is TGTGCCAGCAGCCCCCCCGAGGGTGGCTCCTACAATGAGCAGTTCTTC. As protein: CASSPPEGGSYNEQFF.

There are a few counts of this clone. This chain joins TRBV28 and TRBJ2-1; TRBD2 is a possible D gene (6 bases). V lost 4 bases and J lost 6, with 19 bases in between. CDR1 MDHEN and CDR2 SYDVKM come from the germline V gene. The CDR3 extends over 16 amino acids. This chain's CDR3 is CASSYQGTRRSNEQFF. DNA for the CDR3: TGTGCCAGCAGTTACCAAGGGACTCGGAGGTCCAATGAGCAGTTCTTC.

Comment on this clone: One end of the junction is discordant with germline, which a read error may explain. The chain joins TRBV28 to TRBJ2-1; perhaps TRBD1 as D (6 bases). In germline, CDR1 is MDHEN, CDR2 SYDVKM. This CDR3 is built from 15 residues. DNA for the CDR3: TGTGCCAGCAGTGGGGTCAGGGGCTCATACAATGAGCAGTTATTC. Residues: CASSGVRGSYNEQLF.

This clone was seen at least ten times. The chain recombines TRBV11-3 with TRBJ2-7; tentatively, D is TRBD1 or TRBD2 (5 bases each). The germline gives CDR1 SGHNT, CDR2 YENEEA. CDR3 size: 13 residues. Trimming took 3 bases from V and 4 from J, leaving 10 bases between them. This CDR3 reads CASSLGPTYEQYF. As DNA, the CDR3 is TGTGCCAGCAGCTTGGGACCGACATACGAGCAGTACTTC. Supplemented by reference TRBV11-3 and TRBJ2-7, the full variable domain reads EAGVVQSPRYKIIEKKQPVAFWCNPISGHNTLYWYLQNLGQGPELLIRYENEEAVDDSQLPKDRFSAERLKGVDSTLKIQPAELGDSAVYLCASSLGPTYEQYFGPGTRLTVT.

In this sample, this clone turned up many times. Distinct nucleotide sequences in the sample also encode this CDR3. The genes are TRBV4-1 and TRBJ2-3; 10 bases match TRBD2. Germline V gene lookup returns CDR1 MGHRA and CDR2 YSYEKL. The CDR3 is made up of 15 amino acids. Losses at the gene ends were 2 bases for V and 1 base for J; bases not matched to a gene: 0. CDR3 bases: TGCGCCAGCAGCCAACTAGCGGGGGGCACAGATACGCAGTATTTT. Translation: CASSQLAGGTDTQYF.

At least ten counts were recorded for this clone. The genes are TRBV7-3 and TRBJ2-1, with TRBD2 matching 7 bases. Germline loops: CDR1 SGHTA, CDR2 FQGTGA. Germline trimming cut 1 base from V and 9 bases from J; bases unmatched to any gene: 0. This CDR3 region has 12 residues. The CDR3 is CASSLRGGEQFF. The DNA for the CDR3 is TGTGCCAGCAGCTTAAGGGGGGGTGAGCAGTTCTTC.

This clone was seen repeatedly, ten times or more. J is TRBJ1-2 and V is TRBV28; TRBD1 aligns across 7 bases. V shed 7 bases and J 8 bases; nucleotides not matched to a gene: 16. This CDR3 is 15 amino acids long. In germline, CDR1 is MDHEN, CDR2 SYDVKM. This CDR3 reads CASTLVEGAQGGYTF. In DNA, the CDR3 is TGTGCCAGCACCCTCGTTGAGGGGGCGCAAGGGGGCTACACCTTC.

This clone came up a few times. An end of the junction does not agree with germline; a read error may underlie this. The same CDR3 can be traced to other DNA sequences in this sample. The chain couples TRBV6-4 to TRBJ2-3; D might be TRBD1 (6 bases). The CDR3 spans 15 residues. Germline V gene lookup returns CDR1 MRHNA and CDR2 SNTAGT. The CDR3 loop reads CASSAGQGQADTQYF. In DNA form, the CDR3 reads TGTGCCAGCAGTGCGGGCCAGGGGCAGGCAGATACTCAGTATTTT.

This clone is medium-sized (0.01 to 0.1%) within its sample. The V call is TRBV2, the J call TRBJ1-5; no reliable D call. V was trimmed by 6 bases and J by 6 bases, leaving 9 bases between them. This CDR3 is 12 amino acids long. The germline V gene encodes CDR1 SNHLY and CDR2 FYNNEI. CDR3 protein: CASSAPSQPQHF. CDR3 bases: TGTGCCAGCAGCGCCCCCAGTCAGCCCCAGCATTTT.

Written as DNA, the CDR3 is TGCGCCAGCAGCCAAGATCTCAGTGGTACTGAGCAGTTCTTC. This encodes CASSQDLSGTEQFF. This sequence joins TRBV4-3 and TRBJ2-1; D is undetermined. The V gene lost 0 bases and the J gene lost 9 bases, with 12 bases spanning the gap. This CDR3 has 14 amino acids. Germline CDR1 LGHNA, CDR2 YSLEER.

In its sample, this clone was seen a few times. The chain uses TRBV30 and TRBJ1-3; D is ambiguous. The CDR3 is 15 amino acids. V shed 4 bases and J shed 0 bases, with 13 bases lying between them. CDR1 and CDR2 from the germline V gene are GTSNPN and SVGIG (reference sequence). The CDR3, as DNA: TGTGCCTGGATTGAAGACGTTCTCTCTGGAAACACCATATATTTT. Protein sequence: CAWIEDVLSGNTIYF.

Many counts were recorded for this clone. This could be a read error, since a much larger clone is one nucleotide away. This rearrangement joins TRBV2 to TRBJ2-7; 11 bases line up with TRBD2. Looked up from germline, CDR1 is SNHLY and CDR2 is FYNNEI. The CDR3 loop spans 14 amino acids. The CDR3 loop reads CTSSRTSGPYEQYF. The CDR3 bases are TGTACCAGCAGCCGGACTAGCGGGCCCTACGAGCAGTACTTC.

In this sample, this clone turned up many times. The chain recombines TRBV19 with TRBJ2-5; D gene uncertain. This CDR3 region has 14 residues. Germline values: CDR1 LNHDA, CDR2 SQIVND (reference sequence). Trimming left V 0 bases short and J 4 bases short, with 9 bases between. CDR3 in amino acids: CASSIDILGETQYF. CDR3 in DNA: TGTGCCAGTAGTATAGATATTTTGGGAGAGACCCAGTACTTC. Based on the CDR3 plus reference TRBV19 and TRBJ2-5, the full variable domain is DGGITQSPKYLFRKEGQNVTLSCEQNLNHDAMYWYRQDPGQGLRLIYYSQIVNDFQKGDIAEGYSVSREKKESFPLTVTSAQKNPTAFYLCASSIDILGETQYFGPGTRLLVL.

The J gene is TRBJ2-2, the V gene TRBV11-2; tentative D call: TRBD1 (6 bases). The V end lost 3 bases, the J end lost 3 bases, and 11 bases lay between the germline ends. There are 15 residues in the CDR3. The germline V gene encodes CDR1 SGHAT and CDR2 FQNNGV. The CDR3 DNA sequence: TGTGCCAGCAGCTTCGGGACATGTTACACCGGGGAGCTGTTTTTT. Its protein is CASSFGTCYTGELFF.